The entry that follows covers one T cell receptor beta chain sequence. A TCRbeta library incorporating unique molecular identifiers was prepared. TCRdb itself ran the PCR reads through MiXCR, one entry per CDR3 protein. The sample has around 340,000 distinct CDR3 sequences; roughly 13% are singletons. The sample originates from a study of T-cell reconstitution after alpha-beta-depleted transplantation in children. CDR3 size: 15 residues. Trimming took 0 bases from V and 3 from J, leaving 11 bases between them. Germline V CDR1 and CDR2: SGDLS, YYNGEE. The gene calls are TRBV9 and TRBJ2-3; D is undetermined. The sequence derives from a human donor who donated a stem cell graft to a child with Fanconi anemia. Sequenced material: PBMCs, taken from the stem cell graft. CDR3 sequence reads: CASSVAPRRTDTQYF. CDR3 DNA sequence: TGTGCCAGCAGCGTAGCCCCTCGGCGGACAGATACGCAGTATTTT.